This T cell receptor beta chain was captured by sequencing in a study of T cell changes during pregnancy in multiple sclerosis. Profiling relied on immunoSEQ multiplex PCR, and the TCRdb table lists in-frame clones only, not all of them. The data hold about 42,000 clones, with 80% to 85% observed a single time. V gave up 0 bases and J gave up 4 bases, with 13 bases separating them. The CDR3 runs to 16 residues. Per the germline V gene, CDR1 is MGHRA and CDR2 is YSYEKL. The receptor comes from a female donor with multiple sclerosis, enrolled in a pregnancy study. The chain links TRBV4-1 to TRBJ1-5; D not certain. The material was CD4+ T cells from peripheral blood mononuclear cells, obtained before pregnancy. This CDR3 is CASSQDEFTANQPQHF. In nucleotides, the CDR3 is TGCGCCAGCAGCCAAGATGAGTTTACAGCAAATCAGCCCCAGCATTTT.